These T cell receptor beta chains were read from a single sample in a study of blood T cell repertoires in COVID-19. Assay used: immunoSEQ multiplex PCR; TCRdb lists only in-frame clones, some missing. The profile shows over 200,000 clones, 70% to 90% of them singletons. The sample was PBMCs or T cells enriched from blood (not recorded which). The receptors come from a woman aged 50 to 60 who had recovered from COVID-19. The CDR3 runs from the conserved cysteine through the conserved F or W. Each record gives: D gene, V gene, J gene, clone size, CDR3 protein, CDR3 DNA. A D gene is named only where the DNA matches it firmly. Clone sizes are given selectively: once, few, many, or a class where the clone is expanded.

.,TRBV19,TRBJ1-6,.,CASSIEGATRNSPLHF,TGTGCCAGTAGTATAGAGGGCGCGACAAGGAATTCACCCCTCCACTTT
.,TRBV6-2/TRBV6-3,TRBJ1-5,.,CASSPSGVASNQPQHF,TGTGCCAGCAGCCCATCAGGGGTGGCGAGCAATCAGCCCCAGCATTTT
TRBD2,TRBV5-1,TRBJ2-1,.,CASSLGAGVLNEQFF,TGCGCCAGCAGCTTGGGAGCGGGAGTATTAAATGAGCAGTTCTTC
TRBD2,TRBV7-2,TRBJ2-7,.,CASSTTSGMFSEQYF,TGTGCCAGCAGCACTACTAGCGGGATGTTTAGCGAGCAGTACTTC
TRBD2,TRBV5-1,TRBJ2-3,.,CASLRGGSTDTQYF,TGCGCCAGTCTGCGCGGGGGTAGCACAGATACGCAGTATTTT
.,TRBV19,TRBJ2-1,.,CASSPRQTYNEQFF,TGTGCCAGTAGTCCCCGACAGACTTACAATGAGCAGTTCTTC
TRBD2,TRBV18,TRBJ2-3,.,CASSRLAGLASSTDTQYF,TGTGCCAGCTCACGCCTAGCAGGACTAGCGTCTAGCACAGATACGCAGTATTTT
TRBD2,TRBV6-1,TRBJ2-1,.,CASSDSGGGNEQFF,TGTGCCAGCAGTGACTCGGGAGGGGGGAATGAGCAGTTCTTC
TRBD2,TRBV27,TRBJ2-7,.,CASSPTSGNYEQYF,TGTGCCAGCAGTCCAACTAGCGGGAACTACGAGCAGTACTTC
TRBD2,TRBV6-2/TRBV6-3,TRBJ2-2,.,CASSSPGLAGPGELFF,TGTGCCAGCAGTTCCCCGGGACTAGCGGGACCCGGGGAGCTGTTTTTT
TRBD1,TRBV19,TRBJ1-3,.,CASRTGGNTIYF,TGTGCCAGCAGGACAGGAGGAAACACCATATATTTT
.,TRBV6-5,TRBJ1-1,.,CASSYYLSDTEAFF,TGTGCCAGCAGTTACTACCTAAGCGACACTGAAGCTTTCTTT
TRBD1,TRBV19,TRBJ2-1,.,CASTLDRVGYNEQFF,TGTGCCAGTACCTTGGACAGGGTAGGCTACAATGAGCAGTTCTTC
TRBD2,TRBV5-1,TRBJ2-1,once,CASSLDPGLIRNEQFF,TGCGCCAGCAGCTTGGATCCGGGACTAATAAGAAATGAGCAGTTCTTC